This T cell receptor (beta chain) was identified during a study of blood T cell repertoires in COVID-19. Looking at the study overall: Samples taken during acute and convalescent COVID-19 were collected in the United States, Italy and Spain. The analysed material was cDNA or gDNA that came from T cells, B-cell-depleted T cells, or PBMCs.

As processed by the authors: Reference gene primer amplification in the assay estimated nucleated cell counts. Here immunoSEQ multiplex PCR was the method, and the copy in TCRdb shows in-frame clones only, minus some. V and J calls and clone size are copied from that table; D and trimming were computed from the DNA. This sample has approximately 160,000 clones; over 80% occur once, and the top ten carry 2.5% to 3%. CDR3 length: 16 amino acids. Looked up from germline, CDR1 is MNHEY and CDR2 is SMNVEV (reference sequence). V lost 3 bases and J 0 bases, leaving 9 bases between the germline ends. The sequence derives from a woman aged 55-69 years with acute or convalescent COVID-19. The sequenced material came from peripheral blood. The genes are TRBV27 and TRBJ1-6, with D hard to call. CDR3 protein: CASSFGRSSYNSPLHF. In DNA form, the CDR3 reads TGTGCCAGCAGTTTCGGTAGGAGCTCCTATAATTCACCCCTCCACTTT.